The next 17 T cell receptor beta chains were all read from a single sample in a study of T-cell reconstitution after alpha-beta-depleted transplantation in children. TCRbeta library preparation incorporated unique molecular identifiers. One entry per CDR3 protein results from TCRdb running MiXCR on the PCR reads. Of about 460,000 distinct CDR3 sequences listed, 12% are singletons. The input for sequencing was PBMCs from the stem cell graft donor, taken from the stem cell graft. The receptors here all came from a human donor who donated a stem cell graft to a child with combined immunodeficiency.

This chain joins TRBV12-3 or TRBV12-4 and TRBJ2-3; TRBD2 matches 7 bases. This CDR3 has 20 amino acids. Losses at the gene ends were 5 bases for V and 1 base for J; bases not matched to a gene: 21. This CDR3 is CASSHFTGLERSRRTDTQYF. In nucleotides, the CDR3 is TGTGCCAGCAGTCACTTTACCGGACTAGAACGCTCCCGACGCACAGATACGCAGTATTTT.

This clonotype was seen a handful of times. V and J are TRBV12-3 or TRBV12-4 and TRBJ2-6; TRBD1 might be the D (6 bases). This CDR3 is 17 amino acids long. With 4 bases removed from V and 2 bases from J, the gap between germline ends came to 15 bases. CDR3 sequence (DNA): TGTGCCAGCAGTTGGACAGCAGGCACGACTGGGGCCAACGTCCTGACTTTC. This encodes CASSWTAGTTGANVLTF.

The chain is built from TRBV7-9 and TRBJ1-2, with D perhaps TRBD1 (5 bases). V was pared by 4 bases and J by 4 bases, with 13 bases between. The CDR3 has 14 amino acids. CDR1 and CDR2 (germline): SEHNR, FQNEAQ (reference sequence). The CDR3 sequence is CASSSVTGGYGYTF. In DNA, the CDR3 is TGTGCCAGCAGCTCGGTTACAGGAGGCTATGGCTACACCTTC.

This clonotype was counted a single time. The chain combines TRBV2 with TRBJ2-5; D ambiguous. The CDR3 runs 14 residues. V lost 2 bases and J lost 1, with 8 bases in between. CDR1 and CDR2 (germline): SNHLY, FYNNEI. CDR3 region: CASSESRLQETQYF. The CDR3 coding sequence is TGTGCCAGCAGTGAATCTAGACTCCAAGAGACCCAGTACTTC.

This clonotype has at least ten counts. The gene calls are TRBV29-1 and TRBJ2-7; D is perhaps TRBD1 (6 bases). The germline gives CDR1 SQVTM, CDR2 ANQGSEA. V was trimmed by 6 bases and J by 5 bases, leaving 23 bases between them. The CDR3 loop spans 15 amino acids. CDR3 residues: CSVMKQGIGADEQYF. Written as DNA, the CDR3 is TGCAGCGTCATGAAACAGGGAATCGGCGCTGACGAGCAGTACTTC.

This clonotype has a handful of counts. The chain links TRBV7-8 to TRBJ1-5; 7 bases line up with TRBD1. There are 14 residues in the CDR3. The V gene's germline CDR1 is SGHVS and CDR2 FQNEAQ. Trimming took 5 bases from V and 6 from J; bases not matched to a gene: 7. CDR3 nucleotide sequence: TGTGCCAGCAGCCCCCAGGGGGTGGGTCAGCCCCAGCATTTT. Protein: CASSPQGVGQPQHF.

The chain combines TRBV15 with TRBJ2-1; TRBD2 is a possible D gene (6 bases). CDR1 is LNHNV, CDR2 YYDKDF, per germline (reference sequence). Trimming pared 0 bases from V and 8 bases from J, leaving 14 bases between. This CDR3 comprises 15 residues. The CDR3 bases are TGTGCCACCAGCAGAGATCCGGGGAGGTTGGATGAGCAGTTCTTC. Translation: CATSRDPGRLDEQFF.

The chain is built from TRBV9 and TRBJ2-3; 8 bases map to TRBD1. The germline V gene encodes CDR1 SGDLS and CDR2 YYNGEE. The CDR3 is 15 amino acids. The ends lost 0 bases at V and 4 bases at J; junction bases unmatched: 4. This CDR3 reads CASSVGTGKSDTQYF. The CDR3 DNA is TGTGCCAGCAGCGTAGGGACAGGGAAGTCAGATACGCAGTATTTT. The full variable domain, its missing parts supplied by reference TRBV9 and TRBJ2-3, is DSGVTQTPKHLITATGQRVTLRCSPRSGDLSVYWYQQSLDQGLQFLIQYYNGEERAKGNILERFSAQQFPDLHSELNLSSLELGDSALYFCASSVGTGKSDTQYFGPGTRLTVL.

The chain joins TRBV7-6 to TRBJ2-1, with a weak D call TRBD2 (6 bases). V was clipped by 1 base and J by 0 bases, with 19 bases between them. The germline CDR1 and CDR2 sequences are SGHVS and FNYEAQ. This CDR3 is 19 amino acids long. The CDR3 here is CASSLVGRAGPNSYNEQFF. In nucleotides, the CDR3 is TGTGCCAGCAGCTTAGTAGGTAGGGCGGGACCAAACTCCTACAATGAGCAGTTCTTC.

V gene TRBV24-1 combines with J gene TRBJ2-1; 9 bases are shared with TRBD2. The germline V gene has CDR1 KGHDR and CDR2 SFDVKD. With 4 bases clipped from V and 3 bases from J, the junction kept 6 bases outside the gene matches. The CDR3 contains 16 residues. The CDR3 sequence is CATSDPSGGSYNEQFF. CDR3 nucleotide sequence: TGTGCCACCAGTGACCCAAGCGGGGGGAGCTACAATGAGCAGTTCTTC.

This clonotype was observed a few times. The gene calls are TRBV6-5 and TRBJ1-1; a weak D match, TRBD1 (5 bases). Germline values: CDR1 MNHEY, CDR2 SVGAGI. Trimming removed 2 bases from V and 1 base from J, with 11 bases in between. The CDR3 has 15 residues. The CDR3 is CASSYRRDGNTEAFF. DNA of the CDR3: TGTGCCAGCAGTTACCGGCGGGACGGGAACACTGAAGCTTTCTTT.

A word on this clonotype: This may arise from a read error, as a much more abundant clone is one base away. The CDR3 ends on some other residue instead of the conserved phenylalanine or tryptophan, so this is likely a read error. The rearrangement links TRBV7-2 to TRBJ2-5; the D gene is possibly TRBD1 (5 bases). V gave up 4 bases and J gave up 4 bases, with 16 bases separating them. The germline V gene has CDR1 SGHTA and CDR2 FQGNSA. The CDR3 runs 15 residues. The CDR3 bases are TGTGCCAGCAGCTCAAGCTCCGCAGGGTTAGAGACCCAGTACTCC. Translation: CASSSSSAGLETQYS.

This clonotype showed up just a few times. V and J are TRBV7-2 and TRBJ2-6; D remains unclear. Deletions cut 1 base from V and 2 bases from J, with 6 bases between. Germline lookup yields CDR1 SGHTA and CDR2 FQGNSA. The CDR3 sequence is 15 residues long. This CDR3 reads CASSLVGTGANVLTF. Written as DNA, the CDR3 is TGTGCCAGCAGCTTAGTAGGGACTGGGGCCAACGTCCTGACTTTC.

This clonotype appeared a few times. The chain combines TRBV7-2 with TRBJ2-7; 8 bases map to TRBD1. Germline CDR1 reads SGHTA; CDR2 reads FQGNSA. This CDR3 is built from 15 residues. The junction had 6 bases not matched to a gene; V was cut back by 1 base and J by 4 bases. The chain's CDR3 is CASSLEHRGSYEQYF. In DNA, the CDR3 is TGTGCCAGCAGCTTAGAGCACAGGGGGTCGTACGAGCAGTACTTC. The whole variable domain, remainder taken from reference TRBV7-2 and TRBJ2-7, is GAGVSQSPSNKVTEKGKDVELRCDPISGHTALYWYRQSLGQGLEFLIYFQGNSAPDKSGLPSDRFSAERTGGSVSTLTIQRTQQEDSAVYLCASSLEHRGSYEQYFGPGTRLTVT.

This clonotype has just a few counts. The chain joins TRBV2 to TRBJ1-1, with D unclear. V was pared by 6 bases and J by 1 base, with 9 bases between. CDR1 and CDR2 (germline): SNHLY, FYNNEI. The CDR3 is made up of 13 amino acids. The CDR3 DNA reads as TGTGCCAGCAGCCGGGAACAGAACACTGAAGCTTTCTTT. Protein: CASSREQNTEAFF.

There are many counts of this clonotype. This chain links TRBV24-1 with TRBJ2-1, with unresolved D. The CDR3 sequence is 11 residues long. Deletions cut 6 bases from V and 6 bases from J, with 5 bases between. Looked up from germline, CDR1 is KGHDR and CDR2 is SFDVKD. CDR3 DNA sequence: TGTGCCACCAGTTCGAGCAATGAGCAGTTCTTC. This gives the protein CATSSSNEQFF.

This clonotype showed up just a few times. The chain employs TRBV7-6 and TRBJ1-2; D may be TRBD1 (6 bases). This CDR3 is 12 amino acids long. CDR1 is SGHVS and CDR2 is FNYEAQ in the germline V gene. Trimming shortened V by 3 bases and J by 8 bases, and 10 bases separated the two germline ends. The CDR3 DNA is TGTGCCAGCAGCTTGGACAGTCGAGGCTACACCTTC. It translates to CASSLDSRGYTF.